This T cell receptor (beta chain) was observed in a study of response to subunit inactivated influenza vaccine. One entry per CDR3 protein results from TCRdb running MiXCR on the RT-PCR reads. The data show 150,000 to 200,000 distinct CDR3 sequences, more than 10% seen once. The CDR3 covers 13 residues. Germline V lookup: CDR1 MNHNS, CDR2 SASEGT. With 6 bases clipped from V and 2 bases from J, the junction kept 3 bases outside the gene matches. These sequences were also reported in another study, on T cells expressing NK-cell markers. From that paper: UMI-tagged 5'RACE template switching yielded the TCR beta cDNA.

This receptor was identified in a man between 50 and 59 years old who received an inactivated influenza vaccine. This chain connects TRBV6-1 to TRBJ1-2; 7 bases fit TRBD1. The starting material was CD8+ T cells sorted from PBMCs, obtained 11 to 12 days after vaccination. The CDR3 DNA reads as TGTGCCAGCAGGACAGGGCTAAACTATGGCTACACCTTC. Protein: CASRTGLNYGYTF.